Here is one T cell receptor (beta chain) with its context. There is no known antigen for this receptor. The input lacks base qualities; no much larger clone sits a single base away. From the cysteine up to the phenylalanine, the CDR3 has a length of 11 residues. Only the CDR3 portion is preserved as DNA: 33 bases, with reading frame beginning at the first base. The germline V gene (reference sequence) yields SSHAT for CDR1 and FNYEAQ for CDR2. Trimming at the junction amounts to 4 bases on V and 9 bases on J, and the germline ends lie 7 bases apart. These data are taken from a study of cytomegalovirus exposure and HLA in healthy donors (dated by TCRdb to 2017 to 2019). With respect to the entire study: According to an earlier analysis of 550 to 700 of the donors, about 179 million T cells yielded roughly 110 million unique TCR beta sequences and 276 Gb of sequence data. The T cell repertoires of 666 subjects were profiled by immunosequencing and related to cytomegalovirus serostatus. High-throughput TCR immunosequencing, statistical association of individual TCRs with disease status, and machine learning were combined to predict cytomegalovirus infection status. Donor age, sex, ethnicity and CMV serostatus were collected together with the repertoire data. Among the roughly 380 genotyped donors, under 90% belonged to the genetic ancestry cluster associated with self-reported Caucasian donors. The number of typed donors differed by locus: about 620-640 for A, B, C, DRB1 and DQB1; approximately 540 for DQA1; 606 for DPA1; and 400 to 480 for DPB1. HLA typing covered class I and class II loci at four-digit resolution. A handful of DR-DQ haplotypes were treated as single units for association and clustering because of strong linkage in the cohort. Rather than using new phenotypic data, the later analysis identified candidate immune exposures from TCR beta sequences and from how often those sequences occurred across donors. The aim of the study was to test whether cataloging public T cell receptors could identify signatures of past pathogen exposure. In a later analysis, previously published TCR beta repertoires from more than 500 donors were re-analyzed and high-resolution HLA genotyping was added so that TCR occurrence patterns could be studied. In an earlier analysis of over 550 of the donors, high-throughput TCR beta sequencing was used to judge whether each TCR beta V gene segment behaved as functional or pseudogenic. Among around 400 genotyped donors of the cohort, an average of around 250,000 unique TCR beta nucleotide sequences was sequenced per donor, of which 15% to 20% were non-productive. Every discovery cohort repertoire had been produced on one sequencing platform. Besides the first cohort of roughly 700 subjects, a separate validation cohort made up of 120 different subjects was used. Roughly 320 gigabases of sequencing data and around 90 million unique TCR sequences made up an early release that covered approximately 620 HLA-typed donors. A later genetic analysis took genome-wide SNP genotypes for about three fifths of the 666 donors and used that subset as a discovery cohort. General findings and caveats noted by the study authors: Because counts were too low, seventeen rarely observed V segments, including chromosome 9 orphons, were left out of the earlier analysis of approximately 580 of the donors. In a later analysis, most CMV-associated TCR beta chains were found to appear HLA-restricted, with HLA associations seemingly driven largely by CMV exposure. An association between a missense DCLRE1C variant and V-gene and J-gene trimming of TCR beta chains was found in a later genetic analysis and replicated in an independent cohort. The sequencing pipeline was judged likely to have produced a cluster of highly shared sequence variants as a technical artifact. A later analysis associated some 17,000 TCR beta sequences with specific HLA alleles at a false discovery rate of 0.05. The only immune exposure information available for the cohort was CMV serostatus. Because the 87-base-pair reads could not distinguish some IMGT-functional V segments, including TRBV6-2 and TRBV6-3, those segments were excluded. The classifier was reported to diagnose cytomegalovirus status with high specificity and sensitivity in both the original and validation cohorts. The authors suggested that the approach could potentially be extended to other disease states and immunological phenotypes. Sequencing depth was assumed to be roughly uniform across donors in the presence/absence analyses, though that assumption may not hold. According to a later analysis, parvovirus B19, influenza, CMV and Epstein-Barr virus appeared linked to several top co-occurrence clusters. A later genetic analysis reported fewer N-insertions in productive TCRs among donors in an Asian-associated ancestry cluster than the roughly 690-donor mean. In vitro tests confirmed that three of the cytomegalovirus-associated TCR beta chains recognize cytomegalovirus antigens. A total of roughly 160 TCR beta chains were listed by the study as associated with cytomegalovirus. Linkage disequilibrium might explain the correlated functional status among segregating V segments, but an unknown experimental factor could not be excluded. This cohort had only TCR beta chains sequenced, and the lack of alpha or paired-chain data limited which features could be detected. A further reported finding was that TCR beta sequences accurately predicted the HLA-A and HLA-B alleles for most subjects in the first cohort. An earlier analysis of approximately 500 of the donors showed that most TCR beta V segments appeared in productive rearrangements either about 87% or about 30% of the time, which broadly matched IMGT annotations. In a later analysis, HLA-associated TCR beta chains were found to be more clonally expanded and to have lower generation probabilities than equally common non-associated chains. HLA typing was unavailable for some donors at each locus, so association tests used only the typed subset. While some public TCRs were present in many individuals, most TCR sequences turned up only very rarely across donors. Strong co-occurrence of HLA alleles, especially DR and DQ, made assigning TCR associations to individual alleles difficult. A later analysis found that TCR association rates varied across HLA loci, with DRB1 alleles showing the most associated TCRs and HLA-C alleles the fewest.

The cohort comprised around 690 healthy bone marrow donors. At the time of sampling, all cohort members were nominally healthy, though unrecorded immune exposures were likely present. The donor was CMV seronegative and belonged to the group of more than 300 seronegative cohort members. A peripheral blood sample was provided by each donor, and peripheral blood mononuclear cells were used for TCR beta sequencing. Genomic DNA extraction from the blood cell samples was performed with the Qiagen DNeasy Blood Extraction Kit. Library generation was performed with the immunoSEQ multiplex PCR assay. For the multiplex PCR, a mixture combining 60 forward primers for TCR Vbeta segments and 13 reverse primers for TCR Jbeta segments was used. The CDR3 region of rearranged TCR beta genes was amplified from genomic DNA with a multiplex PCR assay. The Illumina HiSeq System was used to sequence the amplified TCR beta libraries as 87-base-pair reads. The published analysis was carried out like this. Across the 670 or so repertoires, a later analysis counted 80 million or so unique TCR beta chains, 8.5 million to 12 million of which were shared by at least two donors. To remove PCR and sequencing errors, raw reads were error-corrected and collapsed into unique sequences using a nearest-neighbor algorithm that merged closely related sequences. Alignment of CDR3 sequences to IMGT reference sequences was used to assign V, D and J gene segments. For a sequence to be retained, at least a six-nucleotide match to both a V gene segment and a J gene segment was required. A rearrangement counted as productive if the CDR3 had no stop codons and remained in frame with V and J, and every other rearrangement counted as non-productive. CDR3 was defined according to IMGT convention as the region running from the second conserved V-encoded cysteine to the conserved J-encoded phenylalanine. The earlier analysis of 450 to 750 of the donors excluded any sequence lacking an unambiguous match to a single V gene segment. An earlier analysis of some 500 of the donors classified V segments as functional when productive rearrangements were above 56.7% and as segregating when the standard deviation between donors was above 5%. A statistical classification framework was developed to diagnose cytomegalovirus status using the catalog of TCR beta chain sequences. A later analysis assigned V and J genes by comparing TCR nucleotide sequences with IMGT/GENE-DB human TR gene sequences. A later analysis assigned CDR3 sequences and most-parsimonious VDJ recombination scenarios with the TCRdist pipeline. In a later analysis, each TCR beta chain was defined by its CDR3 amino acid sequence together with its V-gene family, and reads without a unique V-gene family were excluded. As a way to deal with suspected cross-contamination and a sequencing artifact, a later analysis dropped 640 or so nucleotide sequences that were highly shared and had low generation probability. In a later analysis, a clonal expansion index was calculated for each public chain from normalized within-repertoire ranks of inferred template counts. Generation probabilities in a later analysis came from a VDJ recombination model fitted to out-of-frame rearrangements, and those results were checked against IGoR. In a later analysis, hypergeometric tests were used to score TCR-TCR, TCR-HLA and TCR-CMV co-occurrence, with a repertoire-size bias correction applied to TCR pairs. False discovery rates were estimated in a later analysis by permuting HLA or CMV assignments 20 times. In a later analysis, co-occurring TCRs were grouped with DBSCAN, and TCRdist sequence similarity was added when clustering was performed within HLA-allele-positive subsets. Co-occurrence clustering excluded repertoires with fewer than 30,000 or more than 120,000 public chains, plus five with anomalous nucleotide sharing. This immuneACCESS table, as held by TCRdb, lists in-frame sequences with V and J called but not all clones. Of the missing ones, under half trace to an unresolved V gene in checked studies; the others have no known cause. V and J calls and clone size come straight from that table; D and trimming were deduced from the DNA. In this sample the table shows 99,000 or so clones, 65% to 80% of which occur a single time. Approximately 5.1% of the sample lies in the top ten.

The receptor was isolated from a male donor in good health and CMV-seronegative. The rearrangement joined TRBV7-7 to TRBJ2-1; the D gene is not confidently resolved. Material: PBMCs. This receptor carries the CDR3 CASSSGSEQFF. The DNA reads as follows: TGTGCCAGCAGCTCCGGTAGTGAGCAGTTCTTC.